One T cell receptor (beta chain) is described in this entry. This specimen comes from a study of blood T cell repertoires in COVID-19. The CDR3 covers 15 residues. The germline gives CDR1 SGHTA, CDR2 FQGNSA. V shed 5 bases and J 7 bases; nucleotides not matched to a gene: 12. Per the original methods: Amplification with reference gene primers provided the estimates of nucleated cell counts. Method: immunoSEQ multiplex PCR; TCRdb's copy keeps in-frame clones and lacks some. The DNA gave D and trimming, while V, J and clone size come from that table. The data hold about 57,000 clones, with approximately 79% observed a single time.

This chain connects TRBV7-2 to TRBJ2-5; 8 bases map to TRBD2. The sequence was collected from a human donor in a cohort sampled during active COVID-19. The sequencing input was peripheral blood. The CDR3, as DNA: TGTGCCAGCAGCCTTAGCGGTTCCGCGGGGGGGACCCAGTACTTC. Its protein is CASSLSGSAGGTQYF.